Sequencing of this T cell receptor (beta chain) was carried out in a study of read filtering for tumor transcriptome and immune sequencing (TCRdb year 2020). Background on the whole study: Of the patients in the cohort, around 18 were male and 11 to 15 were female, and their mean age was approximately 66 years, with a range of about 47 to 80. Under revised international staging, eight or nine patients fell into R-ISS I, about 17 into R-ISS II and roughly 7 into R-ISS III. Whole-transcriptome libraries were prepared with the TruSeq RNA Access Library Prep Kit after DNase treatment. Per sample, about 3.5 to 11 million TCR-region mapped reads were obtained with IR-seq, compared with only roughly 85 to 1273 with RNA-seq. Using the same bone marrow samples, the study compared TCR repertoires obtained by targeted immune repertoire sequencing with those obtained by bulk whole-transcriptome sequencing. One main goal was a read-filtering strategy for immune repertoire data, in particular deciding whether clonotypes backed by only one read should be removed. General findings and caveats noted by the study authors: Rather than purified T cells, the sorted CD138-negative fraction was a mixed bone marrow immune population. Single-read clonotypes made up around 86% of clonotypes but only around 4% of total reads in IR-seq, compared with approximately 70% of clonotypes and 40% to 55% of reads in RNA-seq. IR-seq captured clonotypes at much higher depth and more reliably than RNA-seq, and smaller IR-seq throughput sufficed to identify most shared clonotypes. The correlation between IR-seq and RNA-seq shared clonotype proportions was increased by removal of single-read clonotypes.

The CDR3 runs 15 residues from the cysteine to the phenylalanine. CDR3 DNA is the only sequence kept; it has 45 bases, read in frame from the first base. The germline ends are 21 bases apart after V is trimmed by 0 bases and J by 12 bases. For CDR1 and CDR2, the germline V gene lists MGHRA and YSYEKL. TCR libraries were constructed from 300 to 400 ng RNA using the Immunoverse kit, and molecular barcoded adaptors covering alpha/delta and beta/gamma chains were employed. TCR library preparation was performed with the same RNA that was used for transcriptome sequencing. An Illumina HiSeq 4000 with 2 x 150 cycles was used to sequence the TCR libraries. The paper's data handling went like this. TCR reads were aligned to human V, D, J and C references and assembled into CDR3 clonotypes with MiXCR, including quality filtering and error correction. The tcR package in R was used to analyze clonotype counts and gene usage diversity. For inspection of raw mapping reads, RNA-seq reads were mapped by STAR aligner version 2.5.3a onto GRCh37 of the human genome. To test the effect of sequencing depth on detected clonotypes, IR-seq fastq files were randomly downsampled using Seqtk 1.3. Using fastp trimming at Q25 and MiXCR clonotype assembly, TCRdb reanalyzed the public sequencing data and kept in-frame beta chains. Rows with a matching CDR3 protein are joined into one entry that keeps the most common DNA and genes. The authors' filters were not applied to this entry. The table for this sample lists about 37,000 distinct CDR3 sequences; 10% to 15% of them were counted only once. The ten biggest clones cover about 38% of the sample.

This clonotype was recorded a few times. Its antigen is currently not known. Base qualities are not at hand, and no much larger clone is one base apart. Every patient had bone marrow sampled at the time of active disease. Bone marrow mononuclear cells were isolated by Ficoll-Hypaque density gradient centrifugation. Myeloma plasma cells were removed and CD138-negative cells were obtained by negative selection following labeling with CD138 magnetic microbeads on a MACS separator. Flow cytometry on an Attune NxT with CD138 antibodies was used to check the purity of the isolated cells. TRIzol reagent was used to extract total RNA, which was then quantified with a NanoDrop spectrophotometer. Paired RNA-seq and IR-seq were performed on each patient's CD138-negative bone marrow sample.

Sequencing was done on a sample of a population of CD138-negative cells sorted from bone marrow. The sample's cell subset or site, from its label and the paper: bone marrow mononuclear cells depleted of CD138+ plasma/myeloma cells by negative magnetic selection. The receptor comes from a donor at least 40 years old with multiple myeloma. The V and J genes are TRBV4-1 and TRBJ2-7, with no confidently assigned D gene. The CDR3 reads CASSQDGGRVYPPYF. At the DNA level, the sequence is TGCGCCAGCAGCCAAGATGGCGGACGGGTCTACCCCCCGTACTTC.